The 20 T cell receptor beta chains in this list originate from one sample, sequenced in a study of CD8 T cells in ankylosing spondylitis. Antigens for these TCRs are unknown. From the 5' RACE reads, TCRdb called clonotypes with MiXCR, one entry per CDR3 protein. Among 390,000 or so distinct CDR3 sequences, about 20% were seen once, and the ten largest hold about 16%. Findings of the study overall: What appeared characteristic of ankylosing spondylitis blood was a TCR beta motif of fewer than ten highly homologous variants.

The sequenced material came from blood, either unsorted or a sorted T cell fraction (not recorded which). The receptors here all came from a male donor with ankylosing spondylitis.

This clonotype turned up a few times. The rearrangement uses TRBV20-1 and TRBJ2-1; D might be TRBD1 or TRBD2, each matching 5 bases. Germline CDR1 and CDR2: DFQATT and SNEGSKA (reference sequence). The CDR3 length is 14 residues. V lost 3 bases, J lost 6 bases, and 15 bases lay in between. Written as DNA, the CDR3 is TGCAGTGCTAGGGGGGTTGGGAAGGTCAATGAGCAGTTCTTC. Protein sequence: CSARGVGKVNEQFF.

The chain combines TRBV12-3 or TRBV12-4 with TRBJ2-7; D gene uncertain. The CDR3 loop spans 13 amino acids. V was pared by 3 bases and J by 6 bases, with 12 bases between. The CDR3 region is CASSFSPYLEQYF. In DNA, the CDR3 is TGTGCCAGCAGTTTTTCCCCCTATCTCGAGCAGTACTTC.

This clonotype appeared a few times. The chain combines TRBV20-1 with TRBJ2-5, with D perhaps given as TRBD1 or TRBD2 (5 bases each). The CDR3 spans 15 residues. The germline V and J ends were trimmed by 1 base and 0 bases, with 12 bases remaining between them. CDR1 and CDR2 from the germline V gene are DFQATT and SNEGSKA (reference sequence). The CDR3 loop reads CSARGLGVYQETQYF. The CDR3 coding sequence is TGCAGTGCTAGAGGTTTGGGGGTGTACCAAGAGACCCAGTACTTC.

This chain connects TRBV12-3 or TRBV12-4 to TRBJ2-7; D uncertain. The ends were cut back, 4 bases at V and 3 bases at J, with 13 bases in the middle. This CDR3 contains 14 residues. The CDR3 DNA sequence: TGTGCCAGCAGTTCCTCAGGAGTGAGCTACGAGCAGTACTTC. Protein sequence: CASSSSGVSYEQYF.

The chain joins TRBV7-2 to TRBJ1-1, with 9 bases aligning to TRBD1. CDR1 and CDR2 (germline): SGHTA, FQGNSA. V lost 5 bases to trimming and J lost 5 bases; unmatched junction nucleotides: 9. The CDR3 is 15 residues long. The chain's CDR3 is CASSVLQGAGTEAFF. CDR3 in DNA: TGTGCCAGCAGCGTCCTACAGGGGGCAGGGACTGAAGCTTTCTTT.

V is TRBV11-1 and J is TRBJ1-1; 11 nucleotides align to TRBD1. Germline values: CDR1 SGHAT, CDR2 FQDESV (reference sequence). The trim removed 1 base at V and 3 bases at J, leaving 10 bases unmatched. The CDR3 has 18 amino acids. The DNA of the CDR3 is TGTGCCAGCAGCTTAGGGGCTGGACAGGGGGCTTCGGACACTGAAGCTTTCTTT. This gives the protein CASSLGAGQGASDTEAFF.

This sequence joins TRBV6-1 and TRBJ1-6, with a weak D call TRBD1 (5 bases). Germline values: CDR1 MNHNS, CDR2 SASEGT. Trimming took off 5 bases at V and 5 bases at J, with 16 bases between the two ends. This CDR3 contains 16 residues. The CDR3 here is CASSRGVLRDNSPLHF. CDR3 DNA sequence: TGTGCCAGCAGTCGAGGGGTTTTGAGGGATAATTCACCCCTCCACTTT.

This clonotype was counted a few times. The chain joins TRBV19 to TRBJ2-5, with D maybe TRBD1 (7 bases). In germline, CDR1 is LNHDA, CDR2 SQIVND (reference sequence). The V end lost 11 bases, the J end lost 5 bases, and 18 bases lay between the germline ends. The CDR3 is made up of 13 amino acids. The CDR3 region is CAASGGGGETQYF. DNA of the CDR3: TGTGCCGCTTCAGGGGGAGGAGGTGAGACCCAGTACTTC.

In its sample, this clonotype was seen many times. J is TRBJ2-1 and V is TRBV6-2 or TRBV6-3; 11 bases map to TRBD1. In germline, CDR1 is MNHEY, CDR2 SVGEGT. V trimming: 6 bases; J trimming: 5 bases; junction bases outside the gene matches: 6. This CDR3 spans 15 amino acids. CDR3 sequence (DNA): TGTGCCAGCAGACCCGCGGGACAGGGGGACAATGAGCAGTTCTTC. Encoded protein: CASRPAGQGDNEQFF.

The table lists this clonotype with a few counts. The chain employs TRBV29-1 and TRBJ2-1, with D possibly TRBD2 on 6 matching bases. The CDR3 sequence is 13 residues long. The germline V gene has CDR1 SQVTM and CDR2 ANQGSEA. Between the trimmed V and J ends, which lost 8 bases and 3 bases, there was a span of 14 bases. The CDR3 DNA reads as TGCAGCATGGGACTTACCCTCTACAATGAGCAGTTCTTC. Encoded protein: CSMGLTLYNEQFF.

V is TRBV5-1 and J is TRBJ2-1, with D unclear. Trimming removed 0 bases at V and 4 bases at J, with 11 bases between. There are 15 residues in the CDR3. The germline V gene has CDR1 SGHRS and CDR2 YFSETQ. In DNA, the CDR3 is TGCGCCAGCAGCTTGGAAGCTTTCCCGTACAATGAGCAGTTCTTC. Encoded protein: CASSLEAFPYNEQFF.

V gene TRBV15 combines with J gene TRBJ2-7; D is uncertain. In germline, CDR1 is LNHNV, CDR2 YYDKDF (reference sequence). The CDR3 covers 16 residues. V dropped 2 bases and J dropped 0 bases, with 14 bases sitting between them. This CDR3 is CATSRLVGPGSYEQYF. The CDR3 DNA follows: TGTGCCACCAGCAGACTGGTGGGTCCGGGCTCCTACGAGCAGTACTTC.

This chain connects TRBV6-4 to TRBJ2-6; possibly TRBD1 or TRBD2 for D (5 bases each). Germline V gene data show CDR1 as MRHNA and CDR2 as SNTAGT. The CDR3 loop spans 16 amino acids. The V end lost 8 bases, the J end lost 0 bases, and 14 bases lay between the germline ends. This CDR3 reads CASARGPVSGANVLTF. The CDR3 nucleotides read TGTGCCAGCGCCCGGGGCCCTGTCTCTGGGGCCAACGTCCTGACTTTC.

This clonotype has only a few counts. The chain couples TRBV7-2 to TRBJ1-1; D is unclear. The CDR3 runs to 15 residues. Trimming pared 2 bases from V and 8 bases from J, leaving 18 bases between. Germline CDR1 SGHTA, CDR2 FQGNSA. CDR3 in DNA: TGTGCCAGCAGCTTACATCAGTTGCGGGCCAACGAAGCTTTCTTT. Its protein product is CASSLHQLRANEAFF.

This chain joins TRBV6-1 and TRBJ2-7; tentatively, D is TRBD2 (6 bases). The CDR3 is 15 residues long. The germline V gene has CDR1 MNHNS and CDR2 SASEGT. V shed 5 bases and J shed 2 bases, with 16 bases lying between them. As DNA, the CDR3 is TGTGCCAGCAGTCCGCACGGGACGGGAGCCTACGAGCAGTACTTC. It encodes CASSPHGTGAYEQYF.

The chain employs TRBV7-9 and TRBJ1-3, with TRBD1 matching over 10 bases. The CDR3 spans 16 residues. In germline, CDR1 is SEHNR, CDR2 FQNEAQ (reference sequence). Trimming at V came to 0 bases and at J to 1 base, leaving 0 bases not matched to a gene. CDR3 residues: CASSLAGQGSGNTIYF. CDR3 DNA: TGTGCCAGCAGCTTAGCGGGACAGGGGTCTGGAAACACCATATATTTT. Full variable domain (remainder filled in from reference TRBV7-9 and TRBJ1-3): DTGVSQNPRHKITKRGQNVTFRCDPISEHNRLYWYRQTLGQGPEFLTYFQNEAQLEKSRLLSDRFSAERPKGSFSTLEIQRTEQGDSAMYLCASSLAGQGSGNTIYFGEGSWLTVV.

The table lists this clonotype with a few counts. The chain employs TRBV12-3 or TRBV12-4 and TRBJ1-2; D possibly corresponds to TRBD1 (5 bases). V was trimmed by 6 bases and J by 2 bases, leaving 13 bases between them. The CDR3 has 14 residues. The chain's CDR3 is CASSWDRQNYGYTF. As DNA, the CDR3 is TGTGCCAGCAGCTGGGACCGACAAAACTATGGCTACACCTTC.

CDR3 DNA: TGCGCCAGCAGCCAAGGGGCAAATCAGCCCCAGCATTTT. Its protein product is CASSQGANQPQHF. The V and J genes are TRBV4-3 and TRBJ1-5; D not certain. This CDR3 region has 13 residues. Germline CDR1 reads LGHNA; CDR2 reads YSLEER. Trimming cost V 1 base and J 4 bases, with 5 bases left between them.

A few counts support this clonotype. The chain recombines TRBV29-1 with TRBJ1-3, with D unresolved. From germline, CDR1 is SQVTM and CDR2 ANQGSEA. This CDR3 region has 15 residues. The V and J ends lost 2 bases and 2 bases respectively, with 13 bases between them. CDR3 sequence reads: CSVETSKRAGNTIYF. CDR3 DNA sequence: TGCAGCGTTGAAACGAGTAAGCGAGCTGGAAACACCATATATTTT.

This chain uses TRBV7-9 with TRBJ2-2, with D maybe TRBD1 (5 bases). V lost 1 base and J lost 4, with 10 bases in between. This CDR3 has 15 residues. The germline V gene has CDR1 SEHNR and CDR2 FQNEAQ (reference sequence). CDR3 coding DNA: TGTGCCAGCAGCTTAGAAGGGGCGGTCACCGGGGAGCTGTTTTTT. Translating it yields CASSLEGAVTGELFF.